Listed below are T cell receptor beta chains from one sample, sequenced in a study of beta chain features in type 1 diabetes. Produced via immunoSEQ multiplex PCR; TCRdb's table is partial and in-frame only. This repertoire shows 860,000 or so clones, under 20% found once; its top ten account for 0.02% to 0.025%. The specimen was naive CD4+ T cells from blood. The source of these receptors is a woman aged 18-29 years in good health. CDR3s include the opening cysteine and the closing phenylalanine or tryptophan. Each record gives: CDR3 length, J gene, V gene, clone size, D gene, CDR3 DNA, CDR3 protein. D genes are given only for firm matches. The size of a clone is reported for some rows only, either as once, few or many, or as a class for expanded clones.

len: 15
j_gene: TRBJ2-6
v_gene: TRBV6-1
abundance: .
d_gene: .
CDR3nt: TGTGCCAGAAGTAACGGGGGAGCTGGGGCCAACGTCCTGACTTTC
CDR3aa: CARSNGGAGANVLTF

len: 14
j_gene: TRBJ1-2
v_gene: TRBV9
abundance: .
d_gene: .
CDR3nt: TGTGCCAGCAGCGGGCAACGAGCTAACTATGGCTACACCTTC
CDR3aa: CASSGQRANYGYTF

len: 12
j_gene: TRBJ2-3
v_gene: TRBV5-4
abundance: .
d_gene: .
CDR3nt: TGTGCCAGCGCCAATCGGGCAGATACGCAGTATTTT
CDR3aa: CASANRADTQYF

len: 15
j_gene: TRBJ1-5
v_gene: TRBV6-5
abundance: .
d_gene: .
CDR3nt: TGTGCCAGCAAAAAAGAACAGGCCTCGGGTCAGCCCCAGCATTTT
CDR3aa: CASKKEQASGQPQHF

len: 17
j_gene: TRBJ2-2
v_gene: TRBV5-4
abundance: few
d_gene: .
CDR3nt: TGTGCCAGCAGCCGAGGGACCTACTCTTCGAACACCGGGGAGCTGTTTTTT
CDR3aa: CASSRGTYSSNTGELFF

len: 14
j_gene: TRBJ1-2
v_gene: TRBV5-1
abundance: few
d_gene: TRBD1
CDR3nt: TGCGCCAGCAGGTTCGGACAGGGGATCTATGGCTACACCTTC
CDR3aa: CASRFGQGIYGYTF

len: 16
j_gene: TRBJ1-1
v_gene: TRBV15
abundance: .
d_gene: .
CDR3nt: TGTGCCACCAGCAGAGATTTAAGGGCTGGGAACACTGAAGCTTTCTTT
CDR3aa: CATSRDLRAGNTEAFF

len: 13
j_gene: TRBJ1-2
v_gene: TRBV6-5
abundance: .
d_gene: .
CDR3nt: TGTGCCAGCAGTTACGGGCAGATCTATGGCTACACCTTC
CDR3aa: CASSYGQIYGYTF

len: 16
j_gene: TRBJ1-4
v_gene: TRBV7-9
abundance: few
d_gene: .
CDR3nt: TGTGCCAGCAGCTTAGCGGTCGGAGCAACTAATGAAAAACTGTTTTTT
CDR3aa: CASSLAVGATNEKLFF

len: 17
j_gene: TRBJ2-1
v_gene: TRBV27
abundance: .
d_gene: TRBD1
CDR3nt: TGTGCCAGCAGTCCCTTTGGGACAGGGGGCGAGTACAATGAGCAGTTCTTC
CDR3aa: CASSPFGTGGEYNEQFF

len: 15
j_gene: TRBJ2-2
v_gene: TRBV5-1
abundance: .
d_gene: .
CDR3nt: TGCGCCAGCCGAGCAGCAGGAATAGAGGGCGGGGAGCTGTTTTTT
CDR3aa: CASRAAGIEGGELFF

len: 16
j_gene: TRBJ2-3
v_gene: TRBV9
abundance: .
d_gene: TRBD2
CDR3nt: TGTGCCAGCAGCGTATATGGACTAGCGGCGGGAGATACGCAGTATTTT
CDR3aa: CASSVYGLAAGDTQYF

len: 13
j_gene: TRBJ2-5
v_gene: TRBV4-1
abundance: .
d_gene: .
CDR3nt: TGCGCCAGCAGCCTGACCCTGGGGGAGACCCAGTACTTC
CDR3aa: CASSLTLGETQYF

len: 14
j_gene: TRBJ2-5
v_gene: TRBV18
abundance: .
d_gene: .
CDR3nt: TGTGCCAGCTCCCGTCAGCAGGGTGCAGAGACCCAGTACTTC
CDR3aa: CASSRQQGAETQYF

len: 13
j_gene: TRBJ1-1
v_gene: TRBV6-5
abundance: few
d_gene: TRBD1
CDR3nt: TGTGCCAGCAGTGAACAGGGGCGGGGGGAAGCTTTCTTT
CDR3aa: CASSEQGRGEAFF

len: 14
j_gene: TRBJ2-5
v_gene: TRBV10-3
abundance: .
d_gene: .
CDR3nt: TGTGCCATCAGGGGGGCAGGACGTGAAGAGACCCAGTACTTC
CDR3aa: CAIRGAGREETQYF

len: 14
j_gene: TRBJ2-7
v_gene: TRBV28
abundance: few
d_gene: TRBD1
CDR3nt: TGTGCCAGCAGTTTCGTTGGGACAGGGATCGGGCAGTACTTC
CDR3aa: CASSFVGTGIGQYF

len: 16
j_gene: TRBJ2-3
v_gene: TRBV5-1
abundance: .
d_gene: .
CDR3nt: TGCGCCAGCAGCTTGGTGCTGGACTGGAGCACAGATACGCAGTATTTT
CDR3aa: CASSLVLDWSTDTQYF

len: 16
j_gene: TRBJ2-3
v_gene: TRBV19
abundance: few
d_gene: TRBD2
CDR3nt: TGTGCCAGTAGTATCCGGGGAGGACTAGCAGCAGATACGCAGTATTTT
CDR3aa: CASSIRGGLAADTQYF

len: 15
j_gene: TRBJ1-1
v_gene: TRBV19
abundance: few
d_gene: .
CDR3nt: TGTGCCAGTAGTCCCCTTCGTGGGGGCGGCACTGAAGCTTTCTTT
CDR3aa: CASSPLRGGGTEAFF

len: 8
j_gene: TRBJ1-1
v_gene: TRBV27
abundance: few
d_gene: .
CDR3nt: TGTGCCAGCCCTGAAGCTTTCTTT
CDR3aa: CASPEAFF

len: 17
j_gene: TRBJ2-7
v_gene: TRBV28
abundance: .
d_gene: .
CDR3nt: TGTGCCAGCAGTTTGGAGGGTGGGCTAGCAGATGCCTACGAGCAGTACTTC
CDR3aa: CASSLEGGLADAYEQYF

len: 15
j_gene: TRBJ2-3
v_gene: TRBV4-3
abundance: few
d_gene: TRBD2
CDR3nt: TGCGCCAGCAGCTTCCGGACTAGCGGGAGCACGACGCAGTATTTT
CDR3aa: CASSFRTSGSTTQYF

len: 15
j_gene: TRBJ2-3
v_gene: TRBV7-2
abundance: .
d_gene: TRBD1
CDR3nt: TGTGCCAGCAGCGAAGGGACAGCTAGCACAGATACGCAGTATTTT
CDR3aa: CASSEGTASTDTQYF

len: 15
j_gene: TRBJ2-5
v_gene: TRBV18
abundance: .
d_gene: .
CDR3nt: TGTGCCAGCTCACCTGGGTTTGCCAAAGAAGAGACCCAGTACTTC
CDR3aa: CASSPGFAKEETQYF

len: 12
j_gene: TRBJ2-1
v_gene: TRBV2
abundance: .
d_gene: .
CDR3nt: TGTGCCAGTCAGACTAGGATCGATGAGCAGTTCTTC
CDR3aa: CASQTRIDEQFF

len: 14
j_gene: TRBJ1-3
v_gene: TRBV25-1
abundance: .
d_gene: .
CDR3nt: TGTGCCAGCAGCCCCAACAGGGACGGAAACACCATATATTTT
CDR3aa: CASSPNRDGNTIYF

len: 16
j_gene: TRBJ2-7
v_gene: TRBV6-6
abundance: .
d_gene: .
CDR3nt: TGTGCCAGCAGTTTGACCCCCTTAGGGGGGGGTTTCGAGCAGTACTTC
CDR3aa: CASSLTPLGGGFEQYF

len: 15
j_gene: TRBJ2-3
v_gene: TRBV7-2
abundance: .
d_gene: .
CDR3nt: TGTGCCAGCAGCCCAGGGACTTATAGCACAGATACGCAGTATTTT
CDR3aa: CASSPGTYSTDTQYF

len: 15
j_gene: TRBJ2-3
v_gene: TRBV7-2
abundance: few
d_gene: .
CDR3nt: TGTGCCAGCAGCGCCGACAGGAGTAGCACAGATACGCAGTATTTT
CDR3aa: CASSADRSSTDTQYF

len: 13
j_gene: TRBJ2-7
v_gene: TRBV4-2
abundance: few
d_gene: .
CDR3nt: TGTGCCAGCAGCCAACCGGGACTCTACGAGCAGTACTTC
CDR3aa: CASSQPGLYEQYF

len: 13
j_gene: TRBJ1-2
v_gene: TRBV5-6
abundance: few
d_gene: .
CDR3nt: TGTGCCAGCAGCTTTCAAGGGTCCCCTGGCTACACCTTC
CDR3aa: CASSFQGSPGYTF

len: 14
j_gene: TRBJ2-1
v_gene: TRBV5-1
abundance: .
d_gene: .
CDR3nt: TGCGCCAGCAGCCCTGGTAGGGGATCCAATGAGCAGTTCTTC
CDR3aa: CASSPGRGSNEQFF

len: 15
j_gene: TRBJ2-3
v_gene: TRBV23-1
abundance: .
d_gene: .
CDR3nt: TGCGCCAGCAGTCAACCGGACCCTGAAACAGATACGCAGTATTTT
CDR3aa: CASSQPDPETDTQYF

len: 15
j_gene: TRBJ2-1
v_gene: TRBV4-3
abundance: few
d_gene: TRBD2
CDR3nt: TGCGCCAGCAGCCGCCGAGCGGGAGGGCCCGATGAGCAGTTCTTC
CDR3aa: CASSRRAGGPDEQFF

len: 13
j_gene: TRBJ2-1
v_gene: TRBV7-2
abundance: few
d_gene: .
CDR3nt: TGTGCCAGCAGCTTAAACCAGATGGATGAGCAGTTCTTC
CDR3aa: CASSLNQMDEQFF

len: 13
j_gene: TRBJ2-5
v_gene: TRBV6-6
abundance: few
d_gene: .
CDR3nt: TGTGCCAGCAGTTTCAAGGTGGGAGAGACCCAGTACTTC
CDR3aa: CASSFKVGETQYF

len: 15
j_gene: TRBJ2-2
v_gene: TRBV7-9
abundance: .
d_gene: TRBD2
CDR3nt: TGTGCCAGCAGCTTGGGAGCGGGAAACACCGGGGAGCTGTTTTTT
CDR3aa: CASSLGAGNTGELFF

len: 14
j_gene: TRBJ2-7
v_gene: TRBV7-3
abundance: few
d_gene: TRBD2
CDR3nt: TGTGCCAGCAGCTTAGCACTAGCGCCCTACGAGCAGTACTTC
CDR3aa: CASSLALAPYEQYF

len: 15
j_gene: TRBJ2-3
v_gene: TRBV6-1
abundance: .
d_gene: TRBD2
CDR3nt: TGTGCCACCGGCTCTTGGCTAGCGGGGACAGATACGCAGTATTTT
CDR3aa: CATGSWLAGTDTQYF

len: 13
j_gene: TRBJ2-7
v_gene: TRBV7-2
abundance: few
d_gene: .
CDR3nt: TGTGCCAGCAGCTTAGCGTGGACCTACGAGCAGTACTTC
CDR3aa: CASSLAWTYEQYF

len: 16
j_gene: TRBJ2-2
v_gene: TRBV7-3
abundance: .
d_gene: .
CDR3nt: TGTGCCAGCAGCTTAGCGGGCGCCGGGGACACCGGGGAGCTGTTTTTT
CDR3aa: CASSLAGAGDTGELFF

len: 12
j_gene: TRBJ2-1
v_gene: TRBV28
abundance: .
d_gene: TRBD1
CDR3nt: TGTGCCAGCAGTACCCGGGACAGGGCTGCGTTCTTC
CDR3aa: CASSTRDRAAFF

len: 15
j_gene: TRBJ2-1
v_gene: TRBV4-3
abundance: .
d_gene: TRBD2
CDR3nt: TGCGCCAGCAGCCAAGATAGCGGGCTTTACAATGAGCAGTTCTTC
CDR3aa: CASSQDSGLYNEQFF

len: 15
j_gene: TRBJ1-5
v_gene: TRBV7-2
abundance: few
d_gene: TRBD1
CDR3nt: TGTGCCAGCAGCCCCGGGACAGGGGGAGATCAGCCCCAGCATTTT
CDR3aa: CASSPGTGGDQPQHF

len: 14
j_gene: TRBJ2-3
v_gene: TRBV27
abundance: .
d_gene: .
CDR3nt: TGTGCCAGCACAGGGGTGGCGGGCACAGATACGCAGTATTTT
CDR3aa: CASTGVAGTDTQYF

len: 14
j_gene: TRBJ2-2
v_gene: TRBV7-9
abundance: .
d_gene: .
CDR3nt: TGTGCCAGCAGCTTAGCGGGCGGCACCGGGGAGCTGTTTTTT
CDR3aa: CASSLAGGTGELFF

len: 18
j_gene: TRBJ2-1
v_gene: TRBV4-2
abundance: .
d_gene: .
CDR3nt: TGTGCCAGCAGCCAAGGTGGGACACTCGGTGGTCCTTACAATGAGCAGTTCTTC
CDR3aa: CASSQGGTLGGPYNEQFF

len: 15
j_gene: TRBJ1-2
v_gene: TRBV11-2
abundance: few
d_gene: .
CDR3nt: TGTGCCAGCAGCTTACTTCCGGACGTAAGCTATGGCTACACCTTC
CDR3aa: CASSLLPDVSYGYTF

len: 17
j_gene: TRBJ2-7
v_gene: TRBV7-8
abundance: few
d_gene: TRBD2
CDR3nt: TGTGCCAGCAGCCCCCCTAACCGACTAGCGAGATACTACGAGCAGTACTTC
CDR3aa: CASSPPNRLARYYEQYF

len: 13
j_gene: TRBJ1-2
v_gene: TRBV28
abundance: few
d_gene: .
CDR3nt: TGTGCCAGCAGCTCATTATCTTGGCTGGGCTACACCTTC
CDR3aa: CASSSLSWLGYTF